The rows below give T cell receptor beta chains drawn from one sample of a study of cytomegalovirus exposure and HLA in healthy donors. Clones were read by immunoSEQ multiplex PCR, and TCRdb kept only the in-frame ones, dropping some. Of 150,000 to 250,000 clones listed, approximately 78% are singletons. Sequencing used PBMCs. These receptors all stem from a woman between 50 and 59 years old in good health and CMV-seropositive. Both conserved end residues are part of each CDR3. D genes are given only for firm matches. Size values are once, few and many counts, or a class for expanded clones, and some rows have none.

J gene | V gene | clone size | D gene | CDR3 DNA | CDR3 protein
TRBJ1-4 | TRBV5-1 | NA | NA | TGCGCCAGCAGCTTGGGAACTGTCTCGAATGAAAAACTGTTTTTT | CASSLGTVSNEKLFF
TRBJ2-5 | TRBV30 | NA | TRBD2 | TGTGCCTGGAGTCCCAATAGCGGGAGTACCGAGACCCAGTACTTC | CAWSPNSGSTETQYF
TRBJ1-4 | TRBV4-3 | NA | NA | TGCGCCAGCAGCCAAGCCGGGGGGGCGAGAGGTGAAAAACTGTTTTTT | CASSQAGGARGEKLFF
TRBJ2-7 | TRBV19 | NA | NA | TGTGCCAGTAGTCGAAACAGCTACGAGCAGTACTTC | CASSRNSYEQYF
TRBJ2-3 | TRBV5-1 | NA | NA | TGCGCCAGCAGCTTGGCTCAGAGCACAGATACGCAGTATTTT | CASSLAQSTDTQYF
TRBJ1-2 | TRBV10-3 | NA | TRBD1 | TGTGCCATCAGTGAGTCGGGACAGGACTATGGCTACACCTTC | CAISESGQDYGYTF
TRBJ1-1 | TRBV27 | NA | NA | TGTGCCAGCAGTAGGATTCTAGACACTGAAGCTTTCTTT | CASSRILDTEAFF
TRBJ1-6 | TRBV7-2 | NA | TRBD1 | TGTGCCAGCAGCTCGGAGGCGGGACAGGGGTTGATCCTCCACTTT | CASSSEAGQGLILHF
TRBJ1-1 | TRBV19 | NA | NA | TGTGCCAGTAGTGCAGGTATAGGAACTGAAGCTTTCTTT | CASSAGIGTEAFF
TRBJ2-7 | TRBV12-5 | NA | NA | TGTGCTAGTGGTTTGGTAATTTTCCCTACCTACGAGCAGTACTTC | CASGLVIFPTYEQYF
TRBJ1-2 | TRBV28 | NA | TRBD1 | TGTGCCAGCAGTTTTTCCTTACCGGGACAGGGAGGTAACTATGGCTACACCTTC | CASSFSLPGQGGNYGYTF
TRBJ2-5 | TRBV7-2 | few | NA | TGTGCCAGCAGCTTTCTGGGAAACCGCGGGGAGACCCAGTACTTC | CASSFLGNRGETQYF
TRBJ2-5 | TRBV9 | once | NA | TGTGCCAGCAGCGTAGGTTTAGTTCCAGAGACCCAGTACTTC | CASSVGLVPETQYF
TRBJ2-6 | TRBV5-4 | NA | NA | TGTGCCAGCACCTATCTTGAAACAGAAAACGTCCTGACTTTC | CASTYLETENVLTF
TRBJ2-3 | TRBV7-9 | NA | TRBD2 | TGTGCCAGCAGCCCGACGGGACTAGCGGTCACAGATACGCAGTATTTT | CASSPTGLAVTDTQYF
TRBJ1-2 | TRBV20-1 | few | NA | TGCAGTGCTAGACGGGGTGTGGGCTACACCTTC | CSARRGVGYTF
TRBJ1-2 | TRBV27 | NA | NA | TGTGCCAGCAGCCCCGGGTATCGAAGAAATGGCTACACCTTC | CASSPGYRRNGYTF
TRBJ1-4 | TRBV2 | NA | NA | TGTGCCAGCAGGAGCCTTTACCGGGAGGAAAAACTGTTTTTT | CASRSLYREEKLFF
TRBJ2-5 | TRBV9 | NA | NA | TGTGCCAGCAGCGGATCCCCCCAGCGGAAAGAGACCCAGTACTTC | CASSGSPQRKETQYF
TRBJ2-1 | TRBV9 | NA | NA | TGTGCCAGCAGCGGGGGGGTGGGGAGCTCCTACAATGAGCAGTTCTTC | CASSGGVGSSYNEQFF
TRBJ2-7 | TRBV12-2 | NA | NA | TGTGCAAGTCGCTTAAGTAGGGGGACAGCGCATTCCTTC | CASRLSRGTAHSF
TRBJ1-5 | TRBV10-3 | NA | NA | TGTGCCATCAGTGAGTCGGCGGCCGACCAGCCCCAGCATTTT | CAISESAADQPQHF
TRBJ2-7 | TRBV6-5 | NA | TRBD1 | TGTGCCAGCAGTGGACAGGGTTTCTCCTACGAGCAGTACTTC | CASSGQGFSYEQYF
TRBJ2-1 | TRBV10-3 | NA | TRBD2 | TGTGCCATCAGAGAGTTTGTGAGCGGGGGGGAGTACAATGAGCAGTTCTTC | CAIREFVSGGEYNEQFF
TRBJ2-5 | TRBV7-9 | NA | TRBD2 | TGTGCCAGCAGCCCGGGACTACCGTACCAAGAGACCCAGTACTTC | CASSPGLPYQETQYF
TRBJ2-4 | TRBV5-1 | NA | TRBD1 | TGCGCCAGCTCAGGGGGCTTATTAGCCAAAAACAGTCAGTACTTC | CASSGGLLAKNSQYF
TRBJ2-7 | TRBV7-8 | few | TRBD2 | TGTGCCAGCAGCCCTAGCGGGACTACCTACGAGCAGTACTTC | CASSPSGTTYEQYF
TRBJ1-1 | TRBV28 | NA | NA | TGTGCCAGCAGCATAGGACGCCCCGGGGACACTGAAGCTTTCTTT | CASSIGRPGDTEAFF
TRBJ2-7 | TRBV9 | NA | NA | TGTGCCAGCAGCGTAGGTTTGAGCTCCTACGAGCAGTACTTC | CASSVGLSSYEQYF
TRBJ1-6 | TRBV4-1 | NA | TRBD1 | TGCGCCAGCAGCCAAGCTCCCCGGACAGGGTATTCACCCCTCCACTTT | CASSQAPRTGYSPLHF
TRBJ1-5 | TRBV10-3 | NA | NA | TGTGCCATCAGTGAAACACAATATAGCAATCAGCCCCAGCATTTT | CAISETQYSNQPQHF
TRBJ1-2 | TRBV2 | NA | TRBD1 | TGTGCCAGCAGTAATACAGGGGTGTATGGCTACACCTTC | CASSNTGVYGYTF
TRBJ1-4 | TRBV15 | NA | TRBD1 | TGTGCCACCAGCACTGGACAGGCGATGGCTGAAAAACTGTTTTTT | CATSTGQAMAEKLFF
TRBJ1-1 | TRBV4-3 | NA | NA | TGCGCCAGCAGCCAAGGGAGAAAGCGTCTGAACACTGAAGCTTTCTTT | CASSQGRKRLNTEAFF
TRBJ1-1 | TRBV25-1 | NA | NA | TGTGCCAGCAGAGAACAGGGAGGGAACACTGAAGCTTTCTTT | CASREQGGNTEAFF
TRBJ2-3 | TRBV5-4 | NA | TRBD2 | TGTGCCAGCAGCGCTAGGGGGGGACTAGCGGGGAAGGGGCAGTATTTT | CASSARGGLAGKGQYF
TRBJ2-5 | TRBV5-1 | NA | NA | TGCGCCAGCAGCGGCGGACTCAGGGAGACCCAGTACTTC | CASSGGLRETQYF
TRBJ1-1 | TRBV6-5 | NA | TRBD1 | TGTGCCAGCGCCTCTCAGGGGGCGCCTTTGACTGAAGCTTTCTTT | CASASQGAPLTEAFF
TRBJ1-1 | TRBV7-9 | once | TRBD1 | TGTGCCAGCAGCCAAGCACCTGAGGGGGCCGGGAACACTGAAGCTTTCTTT | CASSQAPEGAGNTEAFF
TRBJ1-6 | TRBV7-2 | NA | TRBD1 | TGTGCCAGCAGCTTAAACAGGGGGCTTAATTCACCCCTCCACTTT | CASSLNRGLNSPLHF
TRBJ2-7 | TRBV30 | NA | TRBD1 | TGTGCCTGGAGGGGGGACAGATACGAGCAGTACTTC | CAWRGDRYEQYF
TRBJ2-5 | TRBV6-5 | NA | NA | TGTGCCAGCAGCCAGGGGATGTGGGAGACCCAGTACTTC | CASSQGMWETQYF
TRBJ1-2 | TRBV28 | NA | NA | TGTGCCAGCAGTTCCGACACCTATGGCTACACCTTC | CASSSDTYGYTF
TRBJ2-1 | TRBV5-4 | NA | TRBD2 | TGTGCCAGCAGTTTGAAGAGGAGCGGGGACGATGAGCAGTTCTTC | CASSLKRSGDDEQFF
TRBJ2-3 | TRBV18 | NA | TRBD1 | TGTGCCAGCTCACCCGGACAGGCCTACACAGATACGCAGTATTTT | CASSPGQAYTDTQYF
TRBJ1-5 | TRBV21-1 | NA | NA | NA | CASSAVGTGNQPQHF
TRBJ2-7 | TRBV5-1 | few | NA | TGCGCCAGCAGCTTGGGGCCGCATACCTACGAGCAGTACTTC | CASSLGPHTYEQYF
TRBJ2-6 | TRBV4-3 | few | NA | TGCGCCAGCAGCCAAGATTTTGCCAGGTCGGCCTCTGGGGCCAACGTCCTGACTTTC | CASSQDFARSASGANVLTF
TRBJ2-1 | TRBV10-1 | NA | TRBD2 | TGCGCCAGCTTTGGACTAGCGGGTGCGGATGAGCAGTTCTTC | CASFGLAGADEQFF
TRBJ1-1 | TRBV6-6 | NA | TRBD1 | TGTGCCAGCACCCCATCAGGGGGCATCACTGAAGCTTTCTTT | CASTPSGGITEAFF
TRBJ2-1 | TRBV5-6 | NA | TRBD2 | TGTGCCAGCAGATATGGTGGCGGGAGCTCTAACAATGAGCAGTTCTTC | CASRYGGGSSNNEQFF
TRBJ1-1 | TRBV7-2 | NA | TRBD1 | TGTGCCAGCAGCTCCCAGGGGGCAACTGAAGCTTTCTTT | CASSSQGATEAFF
TRBJ2-7 | TRBV19 | once | TRBD1 | TGTGCCAGCAGACAGGGACCCATGAGCGAGCAGTACTTC | CASRQGPMSEQYF
TRBJ2-7 | TRBV10-3 | NA | TRBD2 | TGTGCCATCGGCCCCAGCGGGACCTCCTACGAGCAGTACTTC | CAIGPSGTSYEQYF